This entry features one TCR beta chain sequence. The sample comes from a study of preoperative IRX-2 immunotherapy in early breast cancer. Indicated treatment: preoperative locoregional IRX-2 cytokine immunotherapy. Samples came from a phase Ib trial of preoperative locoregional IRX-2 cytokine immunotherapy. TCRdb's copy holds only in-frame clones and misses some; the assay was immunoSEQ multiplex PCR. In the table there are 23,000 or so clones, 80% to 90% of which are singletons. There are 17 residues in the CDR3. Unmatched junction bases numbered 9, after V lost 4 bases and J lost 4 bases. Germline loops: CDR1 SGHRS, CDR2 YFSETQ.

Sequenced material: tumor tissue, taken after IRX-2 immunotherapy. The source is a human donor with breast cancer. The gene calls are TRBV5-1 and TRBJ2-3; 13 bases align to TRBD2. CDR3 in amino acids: CASSKPGTSGIPDTQYF. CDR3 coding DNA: TGCGCCAGCAGCAAACCCGGGACTAGCGGGATCCCAGATACGCAGTATTTT.